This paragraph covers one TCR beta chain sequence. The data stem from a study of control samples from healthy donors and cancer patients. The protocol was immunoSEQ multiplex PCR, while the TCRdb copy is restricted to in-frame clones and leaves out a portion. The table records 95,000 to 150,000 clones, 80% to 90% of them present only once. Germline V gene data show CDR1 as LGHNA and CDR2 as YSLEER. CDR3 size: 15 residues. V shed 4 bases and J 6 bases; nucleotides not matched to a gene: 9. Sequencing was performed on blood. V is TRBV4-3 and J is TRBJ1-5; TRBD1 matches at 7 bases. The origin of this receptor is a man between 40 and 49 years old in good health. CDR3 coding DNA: TGCGCCAGCAGCCTGAGGACAGGAGAAGGTCAGCCCCAGCATTTT. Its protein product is CASSLRTGEGQPQHF.